This record looks at one T cell receptor beta chain sequence and its context. As yet, its antigen is unknown. The table came from immunoSEQ multiplex PCR; TCRdb's copy has only in-frame clones and leaves some out. This sample yields roughly 100,000 clones, of which nearly 95% are seen a single time; 3.1% belongs to the top ten. No neoadjuvant therapy was given to the selected pancreatic ductal adenocarcinoma patients before their surgery. The CDR3 consists of 12 residues. Trimming removed 10 bases at V and 7 bases at J, with 14 bases between. The germline CDR1 and CDR2 sequences are MGHDK and SYGVNS. This record belongs to a study of T cells in pancreatic ductal adenocarcinoma. Points from the study as a whole: The resected cohort was biased toward the minority with early-stage disease.

The origin of this receptor is a human donor with pancreatic ductal adenocarcinoma. This chain connects TRBV25-1 to TRBJ2-1; D is ambiguous. The sample taken for sequencing was PBMCs. The CDR3 DNA reads as TGTGCCACCTCTATCGGCGGTAATGAGCAGTTCTTC. Amino acid sequence: CATSIGGNEQFF.